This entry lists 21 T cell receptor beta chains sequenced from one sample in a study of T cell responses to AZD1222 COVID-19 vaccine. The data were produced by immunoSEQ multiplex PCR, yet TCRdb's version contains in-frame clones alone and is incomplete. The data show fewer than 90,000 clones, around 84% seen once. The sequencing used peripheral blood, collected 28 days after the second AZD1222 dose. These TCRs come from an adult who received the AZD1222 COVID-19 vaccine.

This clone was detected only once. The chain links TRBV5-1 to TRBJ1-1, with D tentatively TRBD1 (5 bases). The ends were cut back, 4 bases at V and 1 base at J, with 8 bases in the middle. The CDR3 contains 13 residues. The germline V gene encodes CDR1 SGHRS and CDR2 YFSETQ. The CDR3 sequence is CASSPGQNTEAFF. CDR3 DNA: TGCGCCAGCAGCCCCGGACAGAACACTGAAGCTTTCTTT.

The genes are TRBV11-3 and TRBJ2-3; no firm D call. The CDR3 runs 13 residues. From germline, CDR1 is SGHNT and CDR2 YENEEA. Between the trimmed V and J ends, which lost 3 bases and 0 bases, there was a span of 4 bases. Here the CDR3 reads CASSFSSTDTQYF. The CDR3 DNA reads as TGTGCCAGCAGCTTTTCCAGCACAGATACGCAGTATTTT.

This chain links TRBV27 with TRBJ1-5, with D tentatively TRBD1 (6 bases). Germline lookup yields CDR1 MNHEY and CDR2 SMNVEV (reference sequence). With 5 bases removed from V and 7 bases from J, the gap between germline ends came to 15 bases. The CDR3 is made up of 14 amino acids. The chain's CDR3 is CASSALQGRQPQHF. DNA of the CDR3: TGTGCCAGCAGTGCCTTACAGGGTCGACAGCCCCAGCATTTT.

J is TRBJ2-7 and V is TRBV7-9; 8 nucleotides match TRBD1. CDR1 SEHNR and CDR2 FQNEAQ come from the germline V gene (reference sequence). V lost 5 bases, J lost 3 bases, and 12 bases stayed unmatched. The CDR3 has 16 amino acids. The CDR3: CASSAQERTGGYEQYF. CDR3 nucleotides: TGTGCCAGCAGCGCCCAAGAAAGAACAGGGGGCTACGAGCAGTACTTC.

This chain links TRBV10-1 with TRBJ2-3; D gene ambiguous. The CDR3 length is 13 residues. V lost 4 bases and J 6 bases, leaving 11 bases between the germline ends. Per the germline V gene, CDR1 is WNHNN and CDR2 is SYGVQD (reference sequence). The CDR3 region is CASSVTSWDTQYF. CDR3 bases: TGCGCCAGCAGTGTAACCAGTTGGGATACGCAGTATTTT.

The CDR3 region has the DNA TGCGCCAGCAGCTTGGCGGCTACGCAGGAAAAACTGTTTTTT. Encoded protein: CASSLAATQEKLFF. The chain has TRBV5-1 and TRBJ1-4; D is unclear. The CDR3 totals 14 residues. Germline lookup yields CDR1 SGHRS and CDR2 YFSETQ. V shed 0 bases and J shed 8 bases, with 11 bases lying between them.

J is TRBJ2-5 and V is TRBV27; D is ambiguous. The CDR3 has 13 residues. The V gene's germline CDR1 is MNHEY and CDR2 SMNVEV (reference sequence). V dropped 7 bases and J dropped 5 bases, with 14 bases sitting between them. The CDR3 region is CASKPDRVETQYF. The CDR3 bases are TGTGCCAGCAAACCGGACCGGGTGGAGACCCAGTACTTC.

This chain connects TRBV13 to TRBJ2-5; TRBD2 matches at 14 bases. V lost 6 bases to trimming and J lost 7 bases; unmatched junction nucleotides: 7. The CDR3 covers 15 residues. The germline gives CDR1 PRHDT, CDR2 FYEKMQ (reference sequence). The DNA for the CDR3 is TGTGCCAGCAGAGAAGGACTAGCGGGAGGAGGGACCCAGTACTTC. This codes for CASREGLAGGGTQYF.

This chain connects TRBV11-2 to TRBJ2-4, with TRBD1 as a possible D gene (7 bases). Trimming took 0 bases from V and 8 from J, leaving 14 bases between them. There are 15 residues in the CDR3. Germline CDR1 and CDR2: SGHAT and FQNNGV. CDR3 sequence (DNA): TGTGCCAGCAGCTTAGAAGGCAGGGGGGCTGACATTCAGTACTTC. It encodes CASSLEGRGADIQYF.

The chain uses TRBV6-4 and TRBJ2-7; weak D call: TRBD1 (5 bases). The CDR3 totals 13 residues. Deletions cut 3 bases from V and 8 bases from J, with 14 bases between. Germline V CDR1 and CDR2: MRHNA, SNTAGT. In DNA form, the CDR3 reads TGTGCCAGCAGTGAGGTAGGGGAAGGGAAGCAGTACTTC. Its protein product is CASSEVGEGKQYF.

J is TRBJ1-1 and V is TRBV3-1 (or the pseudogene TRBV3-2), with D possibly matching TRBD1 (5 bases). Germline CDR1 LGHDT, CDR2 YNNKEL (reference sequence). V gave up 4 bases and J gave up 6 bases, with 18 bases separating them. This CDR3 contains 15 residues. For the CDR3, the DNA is TGTGCCAGCAGCCCTTCCCTAGTATGGGGCGCTGAAGCTTTCTTT. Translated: CASSPSLVWGAEAFF.

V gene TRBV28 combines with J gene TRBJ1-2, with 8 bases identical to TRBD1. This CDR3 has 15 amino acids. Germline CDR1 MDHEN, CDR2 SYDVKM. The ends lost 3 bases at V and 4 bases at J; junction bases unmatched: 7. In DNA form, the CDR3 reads TGTGCCAGCAGTTTGCAGGGGGCCTTCACCTATGGCTACACCTTC. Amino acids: CASSLQGAFTYGYTF.

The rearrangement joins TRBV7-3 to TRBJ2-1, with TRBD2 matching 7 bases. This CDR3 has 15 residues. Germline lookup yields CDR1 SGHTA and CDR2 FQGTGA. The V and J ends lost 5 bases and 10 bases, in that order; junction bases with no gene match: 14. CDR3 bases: TGTGCCAGCAGCGCCGCTAGCGGTTCTTTTAGGGAGCAGTTCTTC. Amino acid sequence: CASSAASGSFREQFF. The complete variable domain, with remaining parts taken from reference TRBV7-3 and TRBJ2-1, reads GAGVSQTPSNKVTEKGKYVELRCDPISGHTALYWYRQSLGQGPEFLIYFQGTGAADDSGLPNDRFFAVRPEGSVSTLKIQRTERGDSAVYLCASSAASGSFREQFFGPGTRLTVL.

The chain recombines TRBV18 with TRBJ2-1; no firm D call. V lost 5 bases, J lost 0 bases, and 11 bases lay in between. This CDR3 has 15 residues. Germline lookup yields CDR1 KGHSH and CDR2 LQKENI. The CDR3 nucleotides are TGTGCCAGCTCAGCAATAGGAAGCTCCTACAATGAGCAGTTCTTC. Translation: CASSAIGSSYNEQFF. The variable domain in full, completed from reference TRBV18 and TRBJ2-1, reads NAGVMQNPRHLVRRRGQEARLRCSPMKGHSHVYWYRQLPEEGLKFMVYLQKENIIDESGMPKERFSAEFPKEGPSILRIQQVVRGDSAAYFCASSAIGSSYNEQFFGPGTRLTVL.

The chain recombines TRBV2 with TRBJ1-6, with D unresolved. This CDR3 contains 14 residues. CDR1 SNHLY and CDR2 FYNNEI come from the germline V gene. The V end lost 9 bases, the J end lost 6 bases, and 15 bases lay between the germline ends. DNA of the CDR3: TGTGCCAGTACCGTGGAGGCCTTTAATTCACCCCTCCACTTT. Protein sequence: CASTVEAFNSPLHF.

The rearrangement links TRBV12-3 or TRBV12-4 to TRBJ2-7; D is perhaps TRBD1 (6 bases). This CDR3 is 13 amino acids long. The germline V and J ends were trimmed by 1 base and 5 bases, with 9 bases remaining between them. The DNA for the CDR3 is TGTGCCAGCAGTTTAGACAGGGCGAACGAGCAGTACTTC. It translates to CASSLDRANEQYF.

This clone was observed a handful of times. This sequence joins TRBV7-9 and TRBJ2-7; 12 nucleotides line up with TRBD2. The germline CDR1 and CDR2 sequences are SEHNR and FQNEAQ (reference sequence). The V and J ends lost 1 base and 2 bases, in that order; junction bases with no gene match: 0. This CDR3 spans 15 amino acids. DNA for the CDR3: TGTGCCAGCAGCTTAGGACTAGCGGGAGCCTACGAGCAGTACTTC. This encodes CASSLGLAGAYEQYF. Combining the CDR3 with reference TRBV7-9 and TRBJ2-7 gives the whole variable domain DTGVSQNPRHKITKRGQNVTFRCDPISEHNRLYWYRQTLGQGPEFLTYFQNEAQLEKSRLLSDRFSAERPKGSFSTLEIQRTEQGDSAMYLCASSLGLAGAYEQYFGPGTRLTVT.

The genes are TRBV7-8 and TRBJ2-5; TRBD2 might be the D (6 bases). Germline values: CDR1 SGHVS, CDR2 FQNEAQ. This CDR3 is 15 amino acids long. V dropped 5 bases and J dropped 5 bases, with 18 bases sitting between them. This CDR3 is CASSPLVGLRETQYF. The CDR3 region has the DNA TGTGCCAGCAGCCCGCTCGTCGGACTACGGGAGACCCAGTACTTC.

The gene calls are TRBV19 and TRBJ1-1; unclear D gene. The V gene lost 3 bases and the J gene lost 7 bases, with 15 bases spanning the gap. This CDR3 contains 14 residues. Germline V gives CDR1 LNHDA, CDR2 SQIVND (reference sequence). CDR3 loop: CASSMAPLGYEAFF. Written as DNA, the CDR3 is TGTGCCAGTAGTATGGCCCCCCTGGGGTATGAAGCTTTCTTT.

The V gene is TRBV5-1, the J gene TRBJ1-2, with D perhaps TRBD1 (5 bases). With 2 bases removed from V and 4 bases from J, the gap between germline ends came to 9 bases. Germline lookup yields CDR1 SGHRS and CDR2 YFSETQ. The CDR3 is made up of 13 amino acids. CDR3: CASSFREGYGYTF. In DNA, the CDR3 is TGCGCCAGCAGCTTCAGGGAGGGCTATGGCTACACCTTC.

The CDR3 is CATLGQPYF. The CDR3 nucleotides are TGTGCCACCCTGGGACAACCCTACTTC. The chain has TRBV15 and TRBJ2-4; D possibly corresponds to TRBD1 (6 bases). V lost 8 bases to trimming and J lost 16 bases, with 12 bases between them. The CDR3 loop spans 9 amino acids. Germline V lookup: CDR1 LNHNV, CDR2 YYDKDF (reference sequence).